This TCR beta chain emerged from a study of blood T cell repertoires in COVID-19. Turning to the study itself: Both acute and convalescent COVID-19 samples were obtained from the United States, Italy and Spain.

Trimming removed 4 bases from V and 3 bases from J, with 15 bases in between. CDR1 SEHNR and CDR2 FQNEAQ come from the germline V gene (reference sequence). CDR3 length equals 16 residues. Some clones are missing from TCRdb's copy, which holds only in-frame ones; the method was immunoSEQ multiplex PCR. The data hold some 150,000 clones, with 81% observed a single time. The origin of this receptor is a human donor with acute or convalescent COVID-19. The donor label of this sample is uncertain. Sequenced sample: peripheral blood. The V gene is TRBV7-9, the J gene TRBJ2-2; tentatively, D is TRBD2 (6 bases). CDR3 protein: CASSSGLSPYTGELFF. DNA for the CDR3: TGTGCCAGCAGCTCAGGACTATCACCTTACACCGGGGAGCTGTTTTTT.